This is a list of T cell receptor beta chains from one sample in a study of T cell repertoires in cytomegalovirus infection. TCRdb re-called the reads through MiXCR, storing one row per CDR3 protein. The sample yields around 900,000 distinct CDR3 sequences, roughly 30% seen once. Their antigens remain unidentified. The sequencing here drew on cultured CD8+ T cells from PBMCs, taken from culture after CMV antigen stimulation. The receptors shown here come from a human donor in good health (CMV status not recorded). Some clones in this sample may be carry-over from other donors' samples. The CDR3 runs from the conserved cysteine through the conserved F or W. Each record gives: J gene, D gene, CDR3 length, V gene, clone size, CDR3 DNA, CDR3 protein. D genes are given only for firm matches. Size values are once, few and many counts, or a class for expanded clones, and some rows have none.

TRBJ1-1 | . | 17 | TRBV5-6 | . | TGTGCCAGCAGCTTGACTTCCGGAGGGGTCATGAACACTGAAGCTTTCTTT | CASSLTSGGVMNTEAFF
TRBJ1-2 | . | 14 | TRBV7-9 | . | TGTGCCAGCAGCTTAGGCACGATCTTCTATGGCTACACCTTC | CASSLGTIFYGYTF
TRBJ1-1 | . | 16 | TRBV28 | . | TGTGCCAGCAGTTTACCGTCGGGACAAGTGAACACTGAAGCTTTCTTT | CASSLPSGQVNTEAFF
TRBJ2-3 | TRBD2 | 16 | TRBV15 | few | TGTGCCACCAGCAGAGATCTAGCGGGGGACACAGATACGCAGTATTTT | CATSRDLAGDTDTQYF
TRBJ2-3 | . | 16 | TRBV6-6 | few | TGTGCCAGCAGTTACTCATGGGAGCCCCTCACAGATACGCAGTATTTT | CASSYSWEPLTDTQYF
TRBJ2-1 | TRBD1 | 13 | TRBV19 | . | TGTGCCACCCGACAGGGGGCTGTCGGTGAGCAGTTCTTC | CATRQGAVGEQFF
TRBJ2-6 | . | 18 | TRBV9 | . | TGTGCCAGCAGCGTTAACACCGGGGGAGGATCTGGGGCCAACGTCCTGACTTTC | CASSVNTGGGSGANVLTF
TRBJ1-6 | . | 18 | TRBV6-1 | few | TGTGCCAGCAGTCCCGAGGGGTCACTAAACTTAAATAATTCACCCCTCCACTTT | CASSPEGSLNLNNSPLHF
TRBJ1-4 | TRBD1 | 14 | TRBV14 | few | TGTGCCAGCAGCCAAACCCAGGGGGCTGAAAAACTGTTTTTT | CASSQTQGAEKLFF
TRBJ2-1 | TRBD1 | 14 | TRBV6-5 | . | TGTGCCAGCAGTTACACCCAGGGGGCAGGTGAGCAGTTCTTC | CASSYTQGAGEQFF
TRBJ2-1 | . | 15 | TRBV7-8 | . | TGTGCCAGCAGCTTAGTACGTAATATTTACAATGAGCAGTTCTTC | CASSLVRNIYNEQFF
TRBJ2-7 | . | 13 | TRBV7-9 | . | TGTGCCAGCAGCATACAGGGCTGGGGAGAGCAGTACTTC | CASSIQGWGEQYF
TRBJ1-5 | . | 19 | TRBV6-2/TRBV6-3 | . | TGTGCCAGCAGTTACCCCCCTCAGGGGAGAGTTTATAGCAATCAGCCCCAGCATTTT | CASSYPPQGRVYSNQPQHF
TRBJ2-3 | TRBD2 | 16 | TRBV9 | few | TGTGCCAGCAGCGTAGATGGCGGGGGGGCATGGGATACGCAGTATTTT | CASSVDGGGAWDTQYF
TRBJ2-1 | TRBD2 | 17 | TRBV5-1 | . | TGCGCCAGCAGCTCGTTGACTAGCGGGGGGCCAAACAATGAGCAGTTCTTC | CASSSLTSGGPNNEQFF
TRBJ2-4 | . | 16 | TRBV7-9 | few | TGTGCCAGCAGCCGAGAAGAGACCTTAGCCAAAAACATTCAGTACTTC | CASSREETLAKNIQYF
TRBJ1-1 | . | 13 | TRBV6-5 | few | TGTGCCAGCTTCCAGAACTGGAACACTGAAGCTTTCTTT | CASFQNWNTEAFF
TRBJ1-2 | TRBD1 | 17 | TRBV4-2 | few | TGTGCCAGCAGCCAACCCGGAGGGGACAGGGATCACTATGGCTACACCTTC | CASSQPGGDRDHYGYTF
TRBJ2-3 | . | 14 | TRBV10-3 | . | TGTGCCATCAGTGAGTCGGCAGGGGCAGATACGCAGTATTTT | CAISESAGADTQYF
TRBJ2-3 | TRBD2 | 16 | TRBV9 | . | TGTGCCAGCAGCGGGACTAGCGGGGCGCCCACAGATACGCAGTATTTT | CASSGTSGAPTDTQYF
TRBJ2-1 | . | 13 | TRBV6-5 | many | TGTGCCAGCAGTTACCGGCCCCACAATGAGCAGTTCTTC | CASSYRPHNEQFF
TRBJ1-4 | . | 16 | TRBV9 | few | TGTGCCAGCAGCGTAGGAGAAGGGGCGTTTAATGAAAAACTGTTTTTT | CASSVGEGAFNEKLFF
TRBJ2-3 | TRBD2 | 17 | TRBV4-3 | . | TGCGCCAGCAGCCAAGATGGGCCTAGCGGGGGAGGGGATACGCAGTATTTT | CASSQDGPSGGGDTQYF
TRBJ1-4 | . | 17 | TRBV6-5 | . | TGTGCCAGCAGTGAAACAGGTTTTCATGCAACTAATGAAAAACTGTTTTTT | CASSETGFHATNEKLFF
TRBJ1-1 | TRBD1 | 15 | TRBV7-6 | . | TGTGCCAGCAGCTTAGGGTCCGGAGGGGGCCCTGAAGCTTTCTTT | CASSLGSGGGPEAFF
TRBJ2-7 | TRBD1 | 14 | TRBV20-1 | . | TGCAGTGCTAGGATCCAGGGGGCTTCCTACGAGCAGTACTTC | CSARIQGASYEQYF
TRBJ2-7 | TRBD1 | 13 | TRBV19 | . | TGTGCCAGTAGTAGGACAGGCTGGGACGAGCAGTACTTC | CASSRTGWDEQYF
TRBJ1-1 | . | 15 | TRBV11-2 | . | TGTGCCAGCAGCCCCCTGGACGGTTCAAACACTGAAGCTTTCTTT | CASSPLDGSNTEAFF
TRBJ1-3 | . | 16 | TRBV19 | . | TGTGCCAGTAGTGCCGACTCTATTTTCTCTGGAAACACCATATATTTT | CASSADSIFSGNTIYF
TRBJ2-1 | TRBD2 | 18 | TRBV7-9 | few | TGTGCCAGCAGCTTAGGACTAGCGGGGGCCGTCTCCTACAATGAGCAGTTCTTC | CASSLGLAGAVSYNEQFF
TRBJ1-1 | . | 17 | TRBV14 | . | TGTGCCAGCAGCCCCAGCCCGCAAAAGACGGGGGACACTGAAGCTTTCTTT | CASSPSPQKTGDTEAFF
TRBJ2-4 | . | 13 | TRBV28 | . | TGTGCCAGCAGTTTATGGAGGGGAAACATTCAGTACTTC | CASSLWRGNIQYF
TRBJ2-1 | TRBD1 | 15 | TRBV2 | few | TGTGCCAGCAAGAGGGGTACAGGGGTATACAATGAGCAGTTCTTC | CASKRGTGVYNEQFF
TRBJ2-6 | . | 14 | TRBV6-1 | few | TGTGCCAGCACCCAGGGGTCTGGGGCCAACGTCCTGACTTTC | CASTQGSGANVLTF
TRBJ2-1 | TRBD2 | 16 | TRBV4-3 | . | TGCGCCAGCAGCCCCTCAGCGGGGCCGGCGTACAATGAGCAGTTCTTC | CASSPSAGPAYNEQFF
TRBJ1-1 | . | 14 | TRBV6-9 | . | TGTGCCAGCAGTTACTGGATCATAAACACTGAAGCTTTCTTT | CASSYWIINTEAFF
TRBJ1-5 | TRBD1 | 16 | TRBV6-2/TRBV6-3 | . | TGTGCCAGCAGCTCCTGGGGACAGGGCAACAATCAGCCCCAGCATTTT | CASSSWGQGNNQPQHF
TRBJ2-1 | TRBD2 | 18 | TRBV7-6 | . | TGTGCTAGCAGCTTAGGGGCTAGCGGGGGCAGCTCCTGCAATGAGCAGTTCTTC | CASSLGASGGSSCNEQFF
TRBJ2-1 | TRBD2 | 15 | TRBV7-9 | many | TGTGCCAGCAGCTCGACTAGCGGGGGGGCCGGTGAGCAGTTCTTC | CASSSTSGGAGEQFF
TRBJ2-5 | . | 15 | TRBV6-2/TRBV6-3 | . | TGTGCCAGCAGGACAATCGTTACGGCCCAAGAGACCCAGTACTTC | CASRTIVTAQETQYF
TRBJ1-5 | . | 16 | TRBV2 | few | TGTGCCAGCTGGATGGGAGGGGCAGGGGGCAATCAGCCCCAGCATTTT | CASWMGGAGGNQPQHF
TRBJ2-1 | . | 17 | TRBV3-1 | . | TGTGCCAGCAGCCTCAAGGAGGCTAGGTCTAACTCCAATGAGCAGTTCTTC | CASSLKEARSNSNEQFF
TRBJ2-1 | TRBD1 | 16 | TRBV7-9 | many | TGTGCCAGCAGCTCAGGACAGGTTGGTTTGTACAATGAGCAGTTCTTC | CASSSGQVGLYNEQFF